This is a list of T cell receptor beta chains from one sample in a study of blood T cell repertoires in COVID-19. Assay: immunoSEQ multiplex PCR; the TCRdb copy retains only in-frame clones and omits some. The data show roughly 180,000 clones, 80% to 85% seen once. The specimen was peripheral blood. These receptors all come from a woman aged 25 to 45 with acute or convalescent COVID-19. CDR3s include the opening cysteine and the closing phenylalanine or tryptophan. The order of the fields is J gene, V gene, clone size, D gene, CDR3 protein, CDR3 DNA. A D gene is named only where the DNA matches it firmly. Clone size appears in some rows only: once, few, many, or a class for an expanded clone.

TRBJ2-2,TRBV27,NA,TRBD2,CASSLSSGIGGGELFF,TGTGCCAGCAGTTTGTCTAGCGGGATTGGTGGCGGGGAGCTGTTTTTT
TRBJ1-2,TRBV4-1,few,TRBD1,CASSQDNPSPGGPIYGYTF,TGCGCCAGCAGCCAAGATAATCCGTCTCCAGGGGGCCCAATCTATGGCTACACCTTC
TRBJ2-7,TRBV28,NA,NA,CASNQRGQPVYEQYF,TGTGCCAGCAATCAACGCGGACAGCCGGTCTACGAGCAGTACTTC
TRBJ1-3,TRBV7-2,NA,TRBD1,CASSLAQGSGNTIYF,TGTGCCAGCAGCCTCGCACAGGGGTCTGGAAACACCATATATTTT
TRBJ2-5,TRBV7-8,NA,TRBD1,CASSFRTGGETQYF,TGTGCCAGCAGCTTCCGGACAGGGGGGGAGACCCAGTACTTC
TRBJ1-3,TRBV27,NA,NA,CASSLSYSGIAGNTIYF,TGTGCCAGCAGTTTATCTTACTCAGGGATTGCTGGAAACACCATATATTTT
TRBJ1-3,TRBV5-4,NA,TRBD1,CASSFRGVGNTIYF,TGTGCCAGCAGCTTCAGGGGGGTTGGAAACACCATATATTTT
TRBJ1-2,TRBV7-9,once,TRBD1,CASCRGDRFFGYTF,TGTGCCAGCTGTCGCGGGGACAGGTTCTTTGGCTACACCTTC
TRBJ2-1,TRBV29-1,once,NA,CSGEAESYNEQFF,TGCAGCGGGGAGGCGGAATCCTACAATGAGCAGTTCTTC
TRBJ2-7,TRBV19,NA,NA,CASREGLGSYEQYF,TGTGCCAGTAGGGAGGGGCTCGGTTCCTACGAGCAGTACTTC
TRBJ1-1,TRBV21-1,few,NA,CASSTVPDRFMNTEAFF,TGTGCCAGCAGCACAGTTCCGGACAGATTCATGAACACTGAAGCTTTCTTT
TRBJ2-2,TRBV5-1,NA,TRBD1,CASSTAGTGALIGELFF,TGCGCCAGCAGCACGGCCGGGACAGGGGCGTTAATAGGGGAGCTGTTTTTT
TRBJ1-1,TRBV18,NA,TRBD1,CASSRDREPEAFF,TGTGCCAGCTCACGCGACAGGGAGCCTGAAGCTTTCTTT
TRBJ2-1,TRBV6-4,few,TRBD2,CASSDGLAGSNEQFF,TGTGCCAGCAGTGACGGGCTAGCGGGGAGTAATGAGCAGTTCTTC
TRBJ2-7,TRBV4-2,NA,TRBD2,CASSKPGLADNSYEQYF,TGTGCCAGCAGCAAACCGGGACTAGCGGACAATTCCTACGAGCAGTACTTC
TRBJ1-5,TRBV7-9,NA,NA,CASSLEGDQPQHF,TGTGCCAGCAGCTTAGAGGGGGATCAGCCCCAGCATTTT
TRBJ2-7,TRBV4-2,NA,TRBD2,CASSQEWRGVRREQYF,TGTGCCAGCAGCCAAGAGTGGCGGGGGGTAAGGCGGGAGCAGTACTTC
TRBJ1-4,TRBV27,once,TRBD1,CASSPGGMGLTNEKLFF,TGTGCCAGCAGTCCAGGGGGAATGGGGCTGACTAATGAAAAACTGTTTTTT
TRBJ1-1,TRBV19,NA,TRBD1,CASNRDRGTAFF,TGTGCCAGTAATCGGGACAGGGGGACTGCTTTCTTT
TRBJ2-6,TRBV27,NA,NA,CASSLQGQFSGANVLTF,TGTGCCAGCAGTTTACAGGGGCAATTCTCTGGGGCCAACGTCCTGACTTTC
TRBJ2-3,TRBV19,NA,NA,CASSQTRADTQYF,TGTGCCAGTAGCCAGACTAGGGCAGATACGCAGTATTTT
TRBJ1-4,TRBV7-8,NA,NA,CASSATENEKLFF,TGTGCCAGCAGCGCGACAGAGAATGAAAAACTGTTTTTT
TRBJ1-2,TRBV29-1,NA,TRBD1,CSVEVGDRDYGYTF,TGCAGCGTTGAAGTAGGGGACAGGGACTATGGCTACACCTTC
TRBJ2-2,TRBV5-4,NA,TRBD2,CASSHLAGAETGELFF,TGTGCCAGCAGCCATTTAGCGGGGGCGGAGACCGGGGAGCTGTTTTTT
TRBJ1-3,TRBV11-2,few,NA,CASSLWGAGRNTIYF,TGTGCCAGCAGCTTATGGGGAGCGGGGCGAAACACCATATATTTT
TRBJ2-7,TRBV10-3,once,TRBD1,CAITLDRNSYEQYF,TGTGCCATCACTTTGGACAGGAACTCCTACGAGCAGTACTTC
TRBJ2-1,TRBV27,NA,NA,CASSLSLQGDEQFF,TGTGCCAGCAGTTTAAGTCTGCAGGGCGATGAGCAGTTCTTC
TRBJ1-4,TRBV12-3/TRBV12-4,NA,NA,CASSFGERKLFF,TGTGCCAGCAGCTTCGGAGAGAGGAAACTGTTTTTT
TRBJ1-2,TRBV5-1,few,NA,CASSLEPAGVGYTF,TGCGCCAGCAGCTTGGAACCCGCGGGGGTTGGCTACACCTTC
TRBJ1-5,TRBV19,NA,TRBD1,CASDRGTYQPQHF,TGTGCCAGCGACAGGGGGACCTATCAGCCCCAGCATTTT
TRBJ2-7,TRBV7-9,NA,NA,CASSPSYEQYF,TGTGCCAGCAGCCCTTCCTACGAGCAGTACTTC
TRBJ2-1,TRBV28,NA,NA,CASSYHQGRNNEQFF,TGTGCCAGCAGTTATCACCAGGGGCGAAACAATGAGCAGTTCTTC
TRBJ1-1,TRBV28,NA,NA,CASRAGGPRAFF,TGTGCCAGCAGGGCCGGGGGGCCTAGGGCTTTCTTT
TRBJ1-2,TRBV4-3,once,NA,CASSQTLEGGYGYTF,TGCGCCAGCAGCCAAACGCTCGAGGGTGGCTATGGCTACACCTTC
TRBJ1-1,TRBV30,NA,NA,CAWTPFGGKNTEAFF,TGTGCCTGGACGCCCTTTGGGGGGAAGAACACTGAAGCTTTCTTT
TRBJ2-2,TRBV30,NA,NA,CAWEWGAGELFF,TGTGCCTGGGAGTGGGGCGCCGGGGAGCTGTTTTTT
TRBJ1-4,TRBV7-8,NA,TRBD1,CASSLGQGGKLFF,TGTGCCAGCAGCCTGGGACAGGGGGGAAAACTGTTTTTT
TRBJ2-7,TRBV5-4,NA,NA,CASSLERGGYEQYF,TGTGCCAGCAGCTTGGAACGGGGTGGCTACGAGCAGTACTTC
TRBJ2-2,TRBV28,NA,NA,CASSLFVTGELFF,TGTGCCAGCAGTTTGTTCGTTACCGGGGAGCTGTTTTTT
TRBJ1-2,TRBV19,NA,TRBD1,CAPTGEVGYGYTF,TGTGCCCCAACAGGGGAGGTTGGGTATGGCTACACCTTC
TRBJ1-6,TRBV28,NA,TRBD1,CASSPGQSSSPLHF,TGTGCCAGCAGTCCGGGACAGTCCTCATCACCCCTCCACTTT
TRBJ2-2,TRBV11-2,NA,TRBD2,CASSRLAGEGGELFF,TGTGCCAGCAGCAGACTAGCGGGCGAGGGCGGGGAGCTGTTTTTT
TRBJ2-2,TRBV9,NA,TRBD1,CASSARDRDTGELFF,TGTGCCAGCAGCGCCCGGGACAGGGACACCGGGGAGCTGTTTTTT
TRBJ2-3,TRBV5-4,NA,NA,CASSLWAGHTDTQYF,TGTGCCAGCAGCTTGTGGGCGGGGCACACAGATACGCAGTATTTT
TRBJ1-2,TRBV28,NA,NA,CASSFSGGYTF,TGTGCCAGCAGTTTCTCAGGAGGCTACACCTTC
TRBJ2-5,TRBV2,NA,NA,CASSEGQYQETQYF,TGTGCCAGCAGTGAAGGACAGTACCAAGAGACCCAGTACTTC
TRBJ2-2,TRBV7-9,NA,NA,CASSLDRVAGELFF,TGTGCCAGCAGCTTAGACAGGGTGGCCGGGGAGCTGTTTTTT
TRBJ2-5,TRBV30,NA,TRBD2,CAWSGVAGGVETQYF,TGTGCCTGGAGTGGTGTAGCGGGGGGGGTGGAGACCCAGTACTTC
TRBJ2-1,TRBV12-5,medium-sized,TRBD2,CASGPEGLATYNEQFF,TGTGCTAGTGGACCAGAGGGACTAGCTACCTACAATGAGCAGTTCTTC
TRBJ2-2,TRBV29-1,NA,NA,CSVATGSTGELFF,TGCAGCGTTGCTACGGGATCCACCGGGGAGCTGTTTTTT
TRBJ1-5,TRBV6-2/TRBV6-3,NA,NA,CASSYSLNQPQHF,TGTGCCAGCAGTTACTCCCTCAATCAGCCCCAGCATTTT
TRBJ2-3,TRBV9,NA,TRBD2,CASSVRGDSGATDTQYF,TGTGCCAGCAGCGTAAGGGGGGATAGCGGGGCGACAGATACGCAGTATTTT
TRBJ2-5,TRBV27,NA,NA,CASSFSEMGQETQYF,TGTGCCAGCAGTTTCTCGGAGATGGGCCAAGAGACCCAGTACTTC
TRBJ2-1,TRBV2,NA,NA,CASSVRGRGDNEQFF,TGTGCCAGCAGTGTTAGGGGGAGAGGGGACAATGAGCAGTTCTTC
TRBJ2-7,TRBV19,once,NA,CASSGNSYEQYF,TGTGCCAGTTCCGGGAACTCCTACGAGCAGTACTTC
TRBJ1-2,TRBV28,NA,TRBD1,CASSGQGRYGYTF,TGTGCCAGCAGTGGACAGGGGCGATATGGCTACACCTTC
TRBJ1-2,TRBV9,NA,NA,CASSPSLSNYGYTF,TGTGCCAGCAGCCCTTCGTTGAGTAACTATGGCTACACCTTC